This T cell receptor beta chain was captured by sequencing in a study of CD8 T cells in Susac syndrome. A note on this clonotype: The antigen is not known.

With random hexamers, 0.5 to 1 ug RNA was reverse transcribed. TCRdb used MiXCR to reprocess the immunoSEQ multiplex PCR reads, holding one entry per CDR3 protein. The sample shows over 150,000 distinct CDR3 sequences, around 96% of them seen only once. Findings and limits, study-wide: In Susac syndrome, the CD4+ T cell repertoires did not show clonal expansion.

TCR beta sequences were obtained from blood CD8+ and CD4+ T cells. Patients with Susac syndrome met diagnostic criteria that were recently defined for definite or probable disease. While CD8+ and CD4+ T cells were isolated negatively, TEMRA cells were enriched by FACS. Germline CDR1 DFQATT, CDR2 SNEGSKA (reference sequence). The CDR3 has 12 amino acids. J was trimmed by 5 bases and V by 2 bases; bases with no gene match: 2. The sequenced material came from CD4+ T cells from PBMCs. This rearrangement joins TRBV20-1 to TRBJ2-5; 7 nucleotides align to TRBD1. The TCR sequence derives from a human donor with Susac syndrome. CDR3 bases: TGCAGTGCTAGATCCAGGGGGGAGACCCAGTACTTC. Amino acids: CSARSRGETQYF.